These 17 T cell receptor beta chains originate from one sample sequenced in a study of OX40 agonist ivuxolimab in advanced cancers. Generated by immunoSEQ multiplex PCR, the TCRdb table keeps only in-frame clones and is missing some. The sample lists more than 65,000 clones, 80% to 90% occurring once. Here the sequenced sample was CD4+ or CD8+ T cells sorted from blood, taken in a trial of the OX40 agonist ivuxolimab. These receptors all come from an adult with an advanced solid tumor such as melanoma, head and neck, liver or kidney cancer.

The rearrangement joins TRBV19 to TRBJ2-2; TRBD1 matches 8 bases. Unmatched junction bases numbered 4, after V lost 3 bases and J lost 1 base. Germline assignment: CDR1 LNHDA and CDR2 SQIVND (reference sequence). This CDR3 has 16 residues. The CDR3 reads CASSIFGTGNTGELFF. CDR3 DNA sequence: TGTGCCAGTAGTATTTTCGGGACAGGGAACACCGGGGAGCTGTTTTTT. Using reference TRBV19 and TRBJ2-2 for the parts outside the CDR3, the full variable domain is DGGITQSPKYLFRKEGQNVTLSCEQNLNHDAMYWYRQDPGQGLRLIYYSQIVNDFQKGDIAEGYSVSREKKESFPLTVTSAQKNPTAFYLCASSIFGTGNTGELFFGEGSRLTVL.

The V gene is TRBV4-2, the J gene TRBJ1-4; D is perhaps TRBD1 (5 bases). The CDR3 sequence is 19 residues long. V was pared by 3 bases and J by 4 bases, with 24 bases between. Germline CDR1 LGHNA, CDR2 YNFKEQ. The CDR3 DNA is TGTGCCAGCAGCCAGCCTTCAACAGGACCTGAAACTTTTAATGAAAAACTGTTTTTT. Its protein product is CASSQPSTGPETFNEKLFF.

The V call is TRBV5-1, the J call TRBJ2-7; D gene uncertain. V lost 5 bases to trimming and J lost 4 bases, with 16 bases between them. Per the germline V gene, CDR1 is SGHRS and CDR2 is YFSETQ. The CDR3 runs to 14 residues. Here the CDR3 reads CASSPGPHLYEQYF. CDR3 sequence (DNA): TGCGCCAGCAGTCCCGGGCCCCACTTGTACGAGCAGTACTTC.

The rearrangement links TRBV18 to TRBJ1-1, with 8 bases matching TRBD1. This CDR3 region has 14 residues. Germline CDR1 reads KGHSH; CDR2 reads LQKENI. The ends lost 3 bases at V and 4 bases at J; junction bases unmatched: 4. The CDR3 DNA reads as TGTGCCAGCTCACCCCTAGACAGGGGCACTGAAGCTTTCTTT. Amino acids: CASSPLDRGTEAFF.

The chain has TRBV10-3 and TRBJ2-2; 7 positions match TRBD2. With V trimmed by 5 bases and J by 2 bases, 8 bases remained unmatched. Germline CDR1 ENHRY, CDR2 SYGVKD. The CDR3 sequence is 16 residues long. CDR3 DNA sequence: TGTGCCATCAGTAGCGGGAAAACACTTAACACCGGGGAGCTGTTTTTT. Protein product: CAISSGKTLNTGELFF.

This clone appeared a few times. The chain has TRBV19 and TRBJ2-3; D is undetermined. The V and J ends lost 3 bases and 2 bases respectively, with 9 bases between them. The CDR3 covers 14 residues. Germline assignment: CDR1 LNHDA and CDR2 SQIVND (reference sequence). In DNA form, the CDR3 reads TGTGCCAGTAGTATTGGCGACTCCACAGATACGCAGTATTTT. It encodes CASSIGDSTDTQYF.

CDR3 DNA: TGTGCCTGGAGTCTAGCGGAAGGGGGGGAGCAGTACTTC. Translation gives CAWSLAEGGEQYF. V gene TRBV30 combines with J gene TRBJ2-7, with D tentatively TRBD2 (7 bases). This CDR3 region has 13 residues. Trimming shortened V by 2 bases and J by 7 bases, and 15 bases separated the two germline ends. Germline values: CDR1 GTSNPN, CDR2 SVGIG (reference sequence).

As concerns this clone: Within the sample, other DNA sequences also encode this same CDR3. This chain uses TRBV11-3 with TRBJ1-6; D unclear. Trimming pared 3 bases from V and 0 bases from J, leaving 12 bases between. This CDR3 region has 17 residues. Germline-derived CDR1 and CDR2 are SGHNT and YENEEA. CDR3 nucleotides: TGTGCCAGCAGCTTCACAACGGGGAGCTCCTATAATTCACCCCTCCACTTT. Protein product: CASSFTTGSSYNSPLHF. The variable domain in full, with the rest retrieved from reference TRBV11-3 and TRBJ1-6, is EAGVVQSPRYKIIEKKQPVAFWCNPISGHNTLYWYLQNLGQGPELLIRYENEEAVDDSQLPKDRFSAERLKGVDSTLKIQPAELGDSAVYLCASSFTTGSSYNSPLHFGNGTRLTVT.

A single count supports this clone. The gene calls are TRBV18 and TRBJ1-3, with D possibly TRBD1 on 5 matching bases. There are 17 residues in the CDR3. V lost 2 bases to trimming and J lost 0 bases, with 14 bases between them. Per germline, CDR1 KGHSH and CDR2 LQKENI. CDR3 loop: CASSPWKGQSSGNTIYF. The CDR3 DNA sequence: TGTGCCAGCTCACCATGGAAGGGGCAGTCCTCTGGAAACACCATATATTTT. Looking up the rest from reference TRBV18 and TRBJ1-3 gives the full variable domain: NAGVMQNPRHLVRRRGQEARLRCSPMKGHSHVYWYRQLPEEGLKFMVYLQKENIIDESGMPKERFSAEFPKEGPSILRIQQVVRGDSAAYFCASSPWKGQSSGNTIYFGEGSWLTVV.

The rearrangement links TRBV5-5 to TRBJ2-5; unclear D gene. Germline assignment: CDR1 SGHKS and CDR2 YYEKEE (reference sequence). This CDR3 has 16 amino acids. The V gene lost 0 bases and the J gene lost 4 bases, with 16 bases spanning the gap. The CDR3 region has the DNA TGTGCCAGCAGCTTGGCTCAAGGATGGCAGCCAGAGACCCAGTACTTC. It encodes CASSLAQGWQPETQYF. Full variable domain (missing parts from reference TRBV5-5 and TRBJ2-5): DAGVTQSPTHLIKTRGQQVTLRCSPISGHKSVSWYQQVLGQGPQFIFQYYEKEERGRGNFPDRFSARQFPNYSSELNVNALLLGDSALYLCASSLAQGWQPETQYFGPGTRLLVL.

Only a few counts were recorded for this clone. The chain uses TRBV30 and TRBJ1-2; D gene unclear. The CDR3 runs to 12 residues. Germline V gene sequence: CDR1 GTSNPN, CDR2 SVGIG (reference sequence). V dropped 2 bases and J dropped 7 bases, with 11 bases sitting between them. The CDR3 region is CAWSPGTSGYTF. The CDR3 nucleotides are TGTGCCTGGAGTCCTGGAACTAGTGGCTACACCTTC.

The gene calls are TRBV6-5 and TRBJ2-7, with TRBD1 identical over 10 bases. Per germline, CDR1 MNHEY and CDR2 SVGAGI. The V and J ends lost 7 bases and 4 bases, in that order; junction bases with no gene match: 10. The CDR3 is 15 residues long. The DNA of the CDR3 is TGTGCCAGCACTTATGGGGGGACAGGGGAGTACGAGCAGTACTTC. Its protein product is CASTYGGTGEYEQYF.

The rearrangement uses TRBV29-1 and TRBJ1-2; D is perhaps TRBD1 (6 bases). Trimming stripped 7 bases from V and 3 bases from J, with 12 bases between. Germline V gene lookup returns CDR1 SQVTM and CDR2 ANQGSEA. The CDR3 is made up of 12 amino acids. The CDR3 reads CSAYSGDYGYTF. CDR3 sequence (DNA): TGCAGCGCCTACTCAGGGGACTATGGCTACACCTTC.

This clone is a singleton in its sample. The genes are TRBV6-5 and TRBJ2-5; a weak D match, TRBD2 (5 bases). Trimming removed 0 bases at V and 2 bases at J, with 10 bases between. The CDR3 is made up of 15 amino acids. Germline CDR1 and CDR2: MNHEY and SVGAGI. The CDR3 here is CASSYSPGGQETQYF. In DNA, the CDR3 is TGTGCCAGCAGTTACTCCCCAGGCGGGCAAGAGACCCAGTACTTC.

This rearrangement joins TRBV7-2 to TRBJ1-2, with a tentative D call TRBD1 (5 bases). The CDR3 covers 15 residues. Germline V gene sequence: CDR1 SGHTA, CDR2 FQGNSA. The V end lost 1 base, the J end lost 0 bases, and 9 bases lay between the germline ends. The CDR3 region has the DNA TGTGCCAGCAGCTTAGATCAGGGTACTAACTATGGCTACACCTTC. Encoded protein: CASSLDQGTNYGYTF.

Written as DNA, the CDR3 is TGCGCCAGCAGCCAAGATCGGATGGTGGTAGCGGGAGTCCATGAGCAGTTCTTC. Translation: CASSQDRMVVAGVHEQFF. The chain has TRBV4-3 and TRBJ2-1; the match to TRBD2 covers 9 bases. The CDR3 extends over 18 amino acids. Trimming at V came to 0 bases and at J to 8 bases, leaving 14 bases not matched to a gene. The V gene's germline CDR1 is LGHNA and CDR2 YSLEER.

CDR3 nucleotide sequence: TGTGCCAGCAGCGGGGGACAGGGCGGGGAGCTGTTTTTT. Protein product: CASSGGQGGELFF. The chain carries TRBV5-4 and TRBJ2-2, with 9 nucleotides matching TRBD1. This CDR3 region has 13 residues. Trimming cost V 4 bases and J 7 bases; bases outside gene matches: 2. Germline V lookup: CDR1 SGHNT, CDR2 YYREEE (reference sequence).